This T cell receptor (beta chain) comes out of a study of PD-L1 blockade in urothelial cancer. At the level of the study: Enrolled patients had been treated previously with 0 to 3 chemotherapy regimens. Study outcomes and limitations: Blood clones associated with the tumor expanded more at 3 weeks in durable-benefit patients.

Here immunoSEQ multiplex PCR was the method, and the copy in TCRdb shows in-frame clones only, minus some. The table records around 110,000 clones, around nine tenths of them present only once. Time point in this sample: peripheral blood 6 weeks after treatment start. Comment on this clone: The antigen remains unidentified.

Germline V gives CDR1 WSHSY, CDR2 SAAADI. This CDR3 region has 14 residues. Trimming pared 2 bases from V and 9 bases from J, leaving 14 bases between. Sequencing used PBMCs, obtained around atezolizumab (anti-PD-L1) treatment. This TCR came from a man aged 60-69 years with urothelial cancer. The gene calls are TRBV10-2 and TRBJ2-1; D is possibly TRBD2 (5 bases). CDR3 sequence (DNA): TGCGCCAGCAGTGAGAGCGGCGGGTATACTGAGCAGTTCTTC. Amino acid sequence: CASSESGGYTEQFF.